This TCR beta chain was profiled in a study of glioma-infiltrating T cells. General study points: Gliomas, especially low-grade, showed above-expected tissue-blood divergence; non-neoplastic patients showed below. Only very few CDR3 sequences appeared in both tissue and blood.

Amplification of TCR alpha and beta CDR3 regions from RNA used iRepertoire nested multiplex PCR. Input was 100-400 ng of tissue mRNA or PBMC total RNA. TCRdb re-called the multiplex PCR reads with MiXCR, one entry per CDR3 protein. The sample has about 130,000 distinct CDR3 sequences; 24% are singletons. For this clonotype: The antigen remains unidentified.

Looked up from germline, CDR1 is SGHVS and CDR2 is FQNEAQ. There are 17 residues in the CDR3. V gave up 2 bases and J gave up 5 bases, with 21 bases separating them. Material: glioma tissue, nonneoplastic brain tissue, or PBMCs (not recorded which). The sequence derives from a human donor with low-grade glioma or glioblastoma, undergoing nonglioma brain surgery, or in good health (not recorded which). This chain connects TRBV7-8 to TRBJ1-1; D is perhaps TRBD1 (5 bases). The CDR3 protein is CASSLRTGGYFGTEAFF. CDR3 sequence (DNA): TGTGCCAGCAGCTTACGAACAGGAGGCTATTTCGGGACTGAAGCTTTCTTT.